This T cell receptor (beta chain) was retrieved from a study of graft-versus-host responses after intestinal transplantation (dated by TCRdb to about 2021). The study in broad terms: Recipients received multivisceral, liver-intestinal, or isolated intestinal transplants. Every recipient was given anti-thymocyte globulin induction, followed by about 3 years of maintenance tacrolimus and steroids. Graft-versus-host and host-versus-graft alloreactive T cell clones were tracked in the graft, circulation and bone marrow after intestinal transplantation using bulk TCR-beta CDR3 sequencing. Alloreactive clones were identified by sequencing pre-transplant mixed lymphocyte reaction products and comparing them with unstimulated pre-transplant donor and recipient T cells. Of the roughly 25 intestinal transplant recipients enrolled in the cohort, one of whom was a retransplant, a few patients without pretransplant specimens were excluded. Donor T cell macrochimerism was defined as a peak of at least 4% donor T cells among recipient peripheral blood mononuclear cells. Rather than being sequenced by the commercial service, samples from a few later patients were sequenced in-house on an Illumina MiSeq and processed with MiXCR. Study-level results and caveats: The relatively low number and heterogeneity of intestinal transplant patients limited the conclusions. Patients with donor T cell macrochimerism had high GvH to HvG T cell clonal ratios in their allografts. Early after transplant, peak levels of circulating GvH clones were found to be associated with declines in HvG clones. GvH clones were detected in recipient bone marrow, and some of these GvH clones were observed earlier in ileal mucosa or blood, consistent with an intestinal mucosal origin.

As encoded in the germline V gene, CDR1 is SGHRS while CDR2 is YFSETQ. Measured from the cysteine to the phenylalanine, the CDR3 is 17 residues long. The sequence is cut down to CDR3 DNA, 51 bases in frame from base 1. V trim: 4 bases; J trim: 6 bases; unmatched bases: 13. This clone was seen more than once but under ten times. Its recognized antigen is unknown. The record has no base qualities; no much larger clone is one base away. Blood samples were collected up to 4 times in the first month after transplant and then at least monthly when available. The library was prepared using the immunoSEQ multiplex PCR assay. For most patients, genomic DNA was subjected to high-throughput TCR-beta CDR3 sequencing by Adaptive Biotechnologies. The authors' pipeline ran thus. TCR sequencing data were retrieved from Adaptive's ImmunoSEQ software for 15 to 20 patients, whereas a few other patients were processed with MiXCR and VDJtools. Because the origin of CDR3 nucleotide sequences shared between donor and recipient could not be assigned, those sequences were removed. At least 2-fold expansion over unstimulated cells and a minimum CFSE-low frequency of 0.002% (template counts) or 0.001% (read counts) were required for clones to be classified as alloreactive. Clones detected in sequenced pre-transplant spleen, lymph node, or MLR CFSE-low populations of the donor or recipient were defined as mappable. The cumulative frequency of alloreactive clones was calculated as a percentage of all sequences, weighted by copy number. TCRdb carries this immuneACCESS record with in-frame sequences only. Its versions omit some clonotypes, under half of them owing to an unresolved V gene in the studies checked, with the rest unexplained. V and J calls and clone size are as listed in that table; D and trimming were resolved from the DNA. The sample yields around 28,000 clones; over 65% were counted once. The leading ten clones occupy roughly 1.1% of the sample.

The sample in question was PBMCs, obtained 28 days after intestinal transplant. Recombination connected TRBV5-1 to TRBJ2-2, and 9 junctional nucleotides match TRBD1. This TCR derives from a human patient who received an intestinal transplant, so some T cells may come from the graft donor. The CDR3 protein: CASSVSPGTGIPGELFF. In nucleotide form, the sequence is TGCGCCAGCAGCGTATCCCCCGGGACAGGGATTCCCGGGGAGCTGTTTTTT.